The 6 T cell receptor beta chains below come from one sample, sequenced in a study of glioma-infiltrating T cells after dendritic cell vaccination. The sample's time point: after dendritic cell vaccination, including at tumor progression/relapse. Profiling relied on immunoSEQ multiplex PCR, and the TCRdb table lists in-frame clones only, not all of them. The sample includes 70,000 to 90,000 clones, less than 90% of them seen just once. The sequenced sample was blood, obtained after dendritic cell vaccination. All receptors come from a human donor with glioblastoma.

On this clone itself: The germline gene is not matched at one end of the junction; a read error may be the cause. The V gene is TRBV4-1, the J gene TRBJ1-1; 7 nucleotides match TRBD1. Per the germline V gene, CDR1 is MGHRA and CDR2 is YSYEKL. This CDR3 has 15 amino acids. CDR3 in amino acids: CASSQDQAGGTEAFF. Written as DNA, the CDR3 is TGTGCCAGCAGCCAAGATCAGGCAGGGGGGACTGAAGCTTTCTTT.

The rearrangement links TRBV30 to TRBJ1-2; D may be TRBD1 (6 bases). Trimming left V 0 bases short and J 8 bases short, with 13 bases between. Germline CDR1 and CDR2: GTSNPN and SVGIG (reference sequence). The CDR3 has 13 residues. This CDR3 reads CAWSVQGLEGYTF. CDR3 coding DNA: TGTGCCTGGAGTGTACAGGGTCTGGAGGGCTACACCTTC.

This CDR3 is CASSQDPGGGSYYGYTF. DNA for the CDR3: TGTGCCAGCAGCCAAGATCCAGGCGGGGGAAGTTACTATGGCTACACCTTC. The J gene is TRBJ1-2, the V gene TRBV4-2, with D possibly TRBD1 on 5 matching bases. Deletions cut 0 bases from V and 3 bases from J, with 17 bases between. CDR3 size: 17 residues. Germline loops: CDR1 LGHNA, CDR2 YNFKEQ.

The CDR3 sequence: CSVRDNPDTEAFF. Written as DNA, the CDR3 is TGCAGCGTCCGGGACAATCCGGACACTGAAGCTTTCTTT. The chain has TRBV29-1 and TRBJ1-1, with D perhaps matching TRBD1 (6 bases). The CDR3 has 13 residues. Trimming removed 6 bases at V and 3 bases at J, with 14 bases between. Germline assignment: CDR1 SQVTM and CDR2 ANQGSEA.

CDR3 sequence (DNA): TGTGCCAGCAGACCCACAGCTAACTATGGCTACACCTTC. This encodes CASRPTANYGYTF. V is TRBV7-9 and J is TRBJ1-2, with D hard to call. The V gene's germline CDR1 is SEHNR and CDR2 FQNEAQ (reference sequence). This CDR3 has 13 amino acids. Trimming took off 6 bases at V and 0 bases at J, with 8 bases between the two ends.

The chain links TRBV19 to TRBJ2-5; D might be TRBD2 (5 bases). Between the trimmed V and J ends, which lost 6 bases and 14 bases, there was a span of 16 bases. The germline V gene has CDR1 LNHDA and CDR2 SQIVND (reference sequence). The CDR3 length is 11 residues. Written as DNA, the CDR3 is TGTGCCAGTAGCAACCGGGGAAACTTATACTTC. This gives the protein CASSNRGNLYF. Full variable domain (rest looked up from reference TRBV19 and TRBJ2-5): DGGITQSPKYLFRKEGQNVTLSCEQNLNHDAMYWYRQDPGQGLRLIYYSQIVNDFQKGDIAEGYSVSREKKESFPLTVTSAQKNPTAFYLCASSNRGNLYFGPGTRLLVL.